This TCR beta chain was sequenced in a study of CD8 T cells in Susac syndrome. Random hexamers were used to reverse transcribe an amount of roughly 0.45 to 1 ug RNA. By means of immunoSEQ multiplex PCR, TCR beta CDR3 spanning 54 Vbeta and 13 Jbeta underwent amplification. A single record per CDR3 protein comes from TCRdb applying MiXCR to the immunoSEQ multiplex PCR reads. The table records 120,000 or so distinct CDR3 sequences, about 92% of them present only once. Blood CD8+ and CD4+ T cells underwent high-throughput TCR beta sequencing. The multiple sclerosis controls, all treatment-naive patients, had relapsing-remitting disease that was stable or active. Germline CDR1 and CDR2: GTSNPN and SVGIG (reference sequence). This CDR3 has 14 residues. V was shortened by 1 base and J by 0 bases, with 4 bases between the two germline ends.

The source of this sequence is a human donor with multiple sclerosis. The V and J genes are TRBV30 and TRBJ2-6; D call uncertain. The material sequenced was CD4+ T cells from PBMCs. The CDR3 DNA follows: TGTGCCTGGAGTGCCTACTCTGGGGCCAACGTCCTGACTTTC. Its translation is CAWSAYSGANVLTF.